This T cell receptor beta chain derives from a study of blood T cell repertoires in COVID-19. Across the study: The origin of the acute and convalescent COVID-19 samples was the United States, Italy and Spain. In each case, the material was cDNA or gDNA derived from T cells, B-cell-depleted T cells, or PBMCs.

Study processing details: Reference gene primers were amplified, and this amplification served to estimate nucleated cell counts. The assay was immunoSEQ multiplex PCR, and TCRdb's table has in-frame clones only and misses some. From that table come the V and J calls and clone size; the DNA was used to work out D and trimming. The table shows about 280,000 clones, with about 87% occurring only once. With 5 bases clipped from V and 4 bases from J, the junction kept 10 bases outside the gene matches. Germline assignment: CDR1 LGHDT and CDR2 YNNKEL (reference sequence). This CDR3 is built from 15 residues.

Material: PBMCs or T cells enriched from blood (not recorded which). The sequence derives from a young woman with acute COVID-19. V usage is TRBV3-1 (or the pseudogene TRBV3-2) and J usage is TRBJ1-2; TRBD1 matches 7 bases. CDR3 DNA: TGTGCCAGCAGCGACGGGAACAGGGGCAGCTATGGCTACACCTTC. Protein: CASSDGNRGSYGYTF.